The T cell receptor (beta chain) described here comes from a study of blood T cell repertoires in COVID-19. Across the whole study: Samples came from the United States, Italy and Spain, spanning acute and convalescent COVID-19. T cells, B-cell-depleted T cells, or PBMCs provided the cDNA or gDNA that served as material.

In the original analysis: Cell counts per sample came from amplifying reference gene primers. Sequencing was performed with immunoSEQ multiplex PCR; in TCRdb, only in-frame clones are kept and a portion is missing. The V and J calls and clone size come from that table; D and trimming were worked out from the DNA. The table has some 270,000 clones, around 88% seen once. CDR1 and CDR2 (germline): LNHDA, SQIVND (reference sequence). The CDR3 has 19 residues. V trimming: 0 bases; J trimming: 2 bases; junction bases outside the gene matches: 6. The chain uses TRBV19 and TRBJ2-3; 15 bases are a match to TRBD2. The sequencing sample was made of peripheral blood. The TCR originated in a man aged 30 to 39 with acute or convalescent COVID-19. The CDR3 here is CASSIDPGTSGGSTDTQYF. The CDR3 nucleotides are TGTGCCAGTAGTATAGATCCGGGGACTAGCGGGGGGTCCACAGATACGCAGTATTTT. The entire variable domain, with the rest obtained from reference TRBV19 and TRBJ2-3, is as follows: DGGITQSPKYLFRKEGQNVTLSCEQNLNHDAMYWYRQDPGQGLRLIYYSQIVNDFQKGDIAEGYSVSREKKESFPLTVTSAQKNPTAFYLCASSIDPGTSGGSTDTQYFGPGTRLTVL.